These T cell receptor beta chains were read from a single sample in a study of blood T cell repertoires in COVID-19. TCRdb keeps only in-frame clones here, not all; method: immunoSEQ multiplex PCR. The repertoire has over 200,000 clones, 70% to 90% of them found once; the top ten carry around 0.7%. What was sequenced was peripheral blood. These receptors were obtained from a man aged 40-50 years with acute or convalescent COVID-19. The conserved cysteine and the conserved F or W are not part of the CDR3 here. D genes are given only for firm matches.

D,V,J,CDR3
.,TRBV28,TRBJ1-2,ASRVLTDRNYGYT
TRBD1,TRBV27,TRBJ1-2,ASSSPGTGERYT
TRBD2,TRBV5-1,TRBJ2-6,ASSITSGRRSGANVLT
TRBD1,TRBV5-1,TRBJ1-3,ASSLGTGRVRGTIY
.,TRBV18,TRBJ2-3,ASSPRGSGPTDPDTQY
.,TRBV5-1,TRBJ2-7,ASSPGTYEQY
.,TRBV15,TRBJ1-5,ATSSQDSLSNQPQH
TRBD2,TRBV6-2/TRBV6-3,TRBJ2-7,ASSYSREGITHEQY
TRBD1,TRBV7-8,TRBJ1-2,ASSRGQAYGYT
TRBD2,TRBV28,TRBJ2-5,ASSSSAGRIGETQY
TRBD2,TRBV28,TRBJ2-1,ASSPLPTSGWEYNEQF
TRBD1,TRBV4-2,TRBJ2-5,ASSQGGDRDQETQY
.,TRBV6-5,TRBJ2-7,ASGHLYDSYEQY
TRBD1,TRBV5-5,TRBJ2-4,ASSLGQGAGINIQY
.,TRBV10-3,TRBJ1-5,AISDSGYSNQPQH
.,TRBV9,TRBJ2-2,ASSVAGITGELF
.,TRBV5-1,TRBJ2-1,ASSPGTFMNEQF